A single sample is the source of the 28 T cell receptor beta chains below, sequenced in a study of blood T cell repertoires in COVID-19. Repertoires were generated with immunoSEQ multiplex PCR, while TCRdb's copy carries only in-frame clones and drops some. Of some 240,000 clones in the sample, about nine tenths were seen once. The sequenced material came from peripheral blood. These receptors all come from a man aged 60 to 69 who had recovered from COVID-19.

The genes are TRBV24-1 and TRBJ1-4; D unclear. The ends were cut back, 6 bases at V and 7 bases at J, with 8 bases in the middle. From germline, CDR1 is KGHDR and CDR2 SFDVKD. The CDR3 runs to 12 residues. CDR3 sequence reads: CATSLQVEKLFF. CDR3 DNA sequence: TGTGCCACCAGTCTCCAGGTTGAAAAACTGTTTTTT.

This chain uses TRBV6-1 with TRBJ2-5; TRBD2 matches at 13 bases. The germline V gene encodes CDR1 MNHNS and CDR2 SASEGT. CDR3 length equals 15 residues. After removal of 4 bases from V and 9 bases from J, the junction contained 8 bases not matched to a gene. The CDR3 DNA follows: TGTGCCAGCAGTGCTCCCGGGACTAGCGGGGTGGCCCAGTACTTC. This gives the protein CASSAPGTSGVAQYF.

This sequence joins TRBV30 and TRBJ2-7, with 10 bases fitting TRBD1. CDR1 is GTSNPN and CDR2 is SVGIG in the germline V gene (reference sequence). The CDR3 has 17 amino acids. V lost 3 bases to trimming and J lost 3 bases; unmatched junction nucleotides: 14. The CDR3 DNA follows: TGTGCCTGGAGCGGAAATGATGCGGGACAGGGGTTCTACGAGCAGTACTTC. This translates into CAWSGNDAGQGFYEQYF.

This clone was seen once. The chain is built from TRBV28 and TRBJ2-7; D is unresolved. The CDR3 has 13 amino acids. Per germline, CDR1 MDHEN and CDR2 SYDVKM. V lost 3 bases and J 6 bases, leaving 12 bases between the germline ends. CDR3 DNA sequence: TGTGCCAGCAGTTTGTCTGAACCGCGCGAGCAGTACTTC. It specifies CASSLSEPREQYF.

This clone appeared a single time. The chain uses TRBV21-1 and TRBJ1-2; TRBD1, the D gene given by the table, was not confirmed from the DNA. TRBV21-1 is tagged as a pseudogene. There are 16 residues in the CDR3. CDR3 amino acids: CASTQQGAKGNYGYTF. For the CDR3, the DNA is TGTGCCAGCACCCAACAGGGGGCGAAGGGTAACTATGGCTACACCTTC.

The chain couples TRBV5-1 to TRBJ1-4; TRBD1 might be the D (5 bases). The V gene lost 0 bases and the J gene lost 4 bases, with 10 bases spanning the gap. CDR1 SGHRS and CDR2 YFSETQ come from the germline V gene. This CDR3 comprises 15 residues. The CDR3 DNA reads TGCGCCAGCAGCTTGGTTAGGGGCCGTAATGAAAAACTGTTTTTT. Translation gives CASSLVRGRNEKLFF.

V gene TRBV2 combines with J gene TRBJ1-2, with D possibly being TRBD1 (5 bases). The CDR3 spans 13 residues. Per the germline V gene, CDR1 is SNHLY and CDR2 is FYNNEI. The V end was cut by 4 bases, the J end by 4 bases, with 10 bases between. The chain's CDR3 is CASSVIQVYGYTF. The CDR3 DNA sequence: TGTGCCAGCAGTGTTATACAGGTCTATGGCTACACCTTC.

The J gene is TRBJ1-2, the V gene TRBV15; D may be TRBD1 (5 bases). Germline lookup yields CDR1 LNHNV and CDR2 YYDKDF (reference sequence). This CDR3 comprises 14 residues. Deletions cut 5 bases from V and 2 bases from J, with 12 bases between. The CDR3 region is CATSVEQGNYGYTF. The CDR3 region has the DNA TGTGCCACCAGCGTTGAGCAGGGCAACTATGGCTACACCTTC.

The J gene is TRBJ1-1, the V gene TRBV5-1; D is unclear. This CDR3 region has 14 residues. Trimming took off 2 bases at V and 0 bases at J, with 8 bases between the two ends. Germline V gene data show CDR1 as SGHRS and CDR2 as YFSETQ. The CDR3 DNA is TGCGCCAGCAGCTTAAGCCAAATGAACACTGAAGCTTTCTTT. Protein product: CASSLSQMNTEAFF.

This clone was seen just once. The V gene is TRBV25-1, the J gene TRBJ1-1; D not resolved. Trimming took 4 bases from V and 1 from J, leaving 7 bases between them. The length of the CDR3 is 13 residues. Germline V CDR1 and CDR2: MGHDK, SYGVNS. The DNA for the CDR3 is TGTGCCAGCAGTGTGGGAGCGAACACTGAAGCTTTCTTT. Residues: CASSVGANTEAFF.

The V and J genes are TRBV6-6 and TRBJ1-6; no clear D. V was shortened by 5 bases and J by 9 bases, with 14 bases between the two germline ends. Germline CDR1 and CDR2: MNHNY and SVGAGI (reference sequence). The CDR3 runs 14 residues. CDR3 sequence (DNA): TGTGCCAGCAGTGTCTTCGGGGTAGGTTCACCCCTCCACTTT. Translating gives CASSVFGVGSPLHF.

The rearrangement joins TRBV6-2 or TRBV6-3 to TRBJ1-5; TRBD1 matches 7 bases. This CDR3 contains 16 residues. V shed 5 bases, J shed 10 bases, and the junction held 17 bases outside the gene matches. Germline-derived CDR1 and CDR2 are MNHEY and SVGEGT. CDR3 in DNA: TGTGCCAGCAGTACCCGGGACAGCCGAGTAAGTTCCCCCCAGCATTTT. Its translation is CASSTRDSRVSSPQHF.

The rearrangement links TRBV12-5 to TRBJ1-2, with D possibly matching TRBD1 (5 bases). This CDR3 is 17 amino acids long. Germline CDR1 is LGHNT and CDR2 is FRNRAP. V was shortened by 1 base and J by 9 bases, with 24 bases between the two germline ends. The CDR3 coding sequence is TGTGCTAGTGGTTTGGCGGCCGGTTTTTGGGGCGGGGGTAGCTACACCTTC. Residues: CASGLAAGFWGGGSYTF.

The chain couples TRBV19 to TRBJ1-6; D is ambiguous. Trimming stripped 6 bases from V and 11 bases from J, with 20 bases between. The V gene's germline CDR1 is LNHDA and CDR2 SQIVND (reference sequence). This CDR3 spans 15 amino acids. CDR3 protein: CASSPGSILGAPLHF. The CDR3, as DNA: TGTGCCAGTAGCCCCGGGAGTATACTAGGAGCACCCCTCCACTTT.

This clone was seen a handful of times. The chain employs TRBV2 and TRBJ2-7; 12 bases agree with TRBD1. Losses at the gene ends were 7 bases for V and 7 bases for J; bases not matched to a gene: 5. The CDR3 covers 13 residues. Germline V gene lookup returns CDR1 SNHLY and CDR2 FYNNEI. The CDR3 DNA reads TGTGCCAGCAAGGGGACAGGGGGCCGGGAGCAGTACTTC. Its protein product is CASKGTGGREQYF.

The chain carries TRBV5-5 and TRBJ1-5; the match to TRBD1 covers 8 bases. Trimming at V came to 0 bases and at J to 4 bases, leaving 3 bases not matched to a gene. The CDR3 is made up of 15 amino acids. Looked up from germline, CDR1 is SGHKS and CDR2 is YYEKEE (reference sequence). CDR3 residues: CASSLVGTGNQPQHF. CDR3 sequence (DNA): TGTGCCAGCAGCTTGGTAGGGACAGGTAATCAGCCCCAGCATTTT. The complete variable domain, with remaining parts taken from reference TRBV5-5 and TRBJ1-5, reads DAGVTQSPTHLIKTRGQQVTLRCSPISGHKSVSWYQQVLGQGPQFIFQYYEKEERGRGNFPDRFSARQFPNYSSELNVNALLLGDSALYLCASSLVGTGNQPQHFGDGTRLSIL.

The chain carries TRBV19 and TRBJ1-5, with 10 bases fitting TRBD1. V shed 6 bases, J shed 6 bases, and the junction held 8 bases outside the gene matches. Germline assignment: CDR1 LNHDA and CDR2 SQIVND (reference sequence). The CDR3 is made up of 15 amino acids. CDR3 sequence (DNA): TGTGCCAGTAGACCAGACAGGGGGCGAGGTCAGCCCCAGCATTTT. Translated, it gives CASRPDRGRGQPQHF.

This chain connects TRBV12-1 to TRBJ1-2; the DNA was not compared with TRBD1, the D call given in the table. TRBV12-1 is assigned pseudogene status. The CDR3 totals 16 residues. CDR3 region: CASRLAGTGDFYGYTF. Here the CDR3 DNA reads TGTGCCAGCAGATTGGCCGGGACAGGGGATTTCTATGGCTACACCTTC.

The rearrangement uses TRBV5-1 and TRBJ2-7, with 8 bases aligning to TRBD1. The CDR3 has 14 amino acids. Germline lookup yields CDR1 SGHRS and CDR2 YFSETQ. Losses at the gene ends were 4 bases for V and 5 bases for J; bases not matched to a gene: 8. CDR3: CASSLGQGADEQYV. CDR3 coding DNA: TGCGCCAGCAGCCTGGGGCAGGGGGCTGACGAGCAGTACGTC.

The rearrangement joins TRBV6-1 to TRBJ2-7; D might be TRBD2 (5 bases). The CDR3 extends over 13 amino acids. Trimming shortened V by 1 base and J by 6 bases, and 10 bases separated the two germline ends. The V gene's germline CDR1 is MNHNS and CDR2 SASEGT. The CDR3 DNA sequence: TGTGCCAGCAGTGAAGTGGAGGCCGCCGAGCAGTACTTC. This encodes CASSEVEAAEQYF.

The rearrangement links TRBV28 to TRBJ1-1; 7 positions agree with TRBD1. In germline, CDR1 is MDHEN, CDR2 SYDVKM. The ends lost 5 bases at V and 4 bases at J; junction bases unmatched: 7. The CDR3 consists of 14 residues. CDR3 region: CASSPLHRGTEAFF. The CDR3 DNA reads TGTGCCAGCAGTCCCCTCCACAGGGGCACTGAAGCTTTCTTT.

The CDR3 spells CASSWAGTRGAEQYF. CDR3 in DNA: TGTGCCAGCAGTTGGGCAGGCACCCGGGGAGCAGAGCAGTACTTC. The chain couples TRBV6-5 to TRBJ2-7, with D tentatively TRBD2 (5 bases). The CDR3 is 15 amino acids. The germline CDR1 and CDR2 sequences are MNHEY and SVGAGI. Trimming left V 4 bases short and J 7 bases short, with 20 bases between.

The rearrangement uses TRBV6-5 and TRBJ1-4, with 8 bases identical to TRBD1. CDR1 and CDR2 from the germline V gene are MNHEY and SVGAGI. Trimming removed 6 bases from V and 0 bases from J; junction bases left unmatched: 3. There are 15 residues in the CDR3. For the CDR3, the DNA is TGTGCCAGCAGCTTGACAGGGGCAACTAATGAAAAACTGTTTTTT. It yields the protein CASSLTGATNEKLFF.

The CDR3 sequence: CASSLDFGFSPLHF. The CDR3 bases are TGTGCCAGCAGCTTAGATTTTGGCTTTTCACCCCTCCACTTT. This chain joins TRBV7-2 and TRBJ1-6; D is uncertain. CDR1 SGHTA and CDR2 FQGNSA come from the germline V gene. V lost 1 base and J lost 9, with 10 bases in between. There are 14 residues in the CDR3.

V is TRBV10-3 and J is TRBJ2-3; possibly TRBD1 for D (6 bases). Germline V gene lookup returns CDR1 ENHRY and CDR2 SYGVKD. This CDR3 has 16 residues. V shed 4 bases and J shed 2 bases, with 16 bases lying between them. The CDR3, as DNA: TGTGCCATCAGTGCGATGGGGGCGGATACCACAGATACGCAGTATTTT. Translated, it gives CAISAMGADTTDTQYF.

The chain recombines TRBV6-6 with TRBJ1-4; tentatively, D is TRBD1 (5 bases). CDR3 length: 13 amino acids. Germline V gene sequence: CDR1 MNHNY, CDR2 SVGAGI (reference sequence). V lost 10 bases to trimming and J lost 8 bases, with 17 bases between them. In nucleotides, the CDR3 is TGTGCCACCCAAGGAGGGGTAAAAGAAAAACTGTTTTTT. Protein product: CATQGGVKEKLFF.

The V and J genes are TRBV5-1 and TRBJ2-2; possibly TRBD1 for D (5 bases). V was cut by 0 bases and J by 1 base, with 10 bases left in between. The CDR3 contains 16 residues. The germline V gene has CDR1 SGHRS and CDR2 YFSETQ. CDR3 in amino acids: CASSLGAGWNTGELFF. The CDR3, as DNA: TGCGCCAGCAGCTTGGGTGCAGGGTGGAACACCGGGGAGCTGTTTTTT.

This clone was seen a handful of times. This CDR3 is CASSLYRGSLSEAFF. The CDR3 DNA reads TGTGCCAGCAGCCTATACAGGGGAAGTTTGTCTGAAGCTTTCTTT. V and J are TRBV11-2 and TRBJ1-1, with 7 bases that match TRBD1. CDR1 and CDR2 (germline): SGHAT, FQNNGV. The CDR3 is made up of 15 amino acids. The junction had 12 bases not matched to a gene; V was cut back by 5 bases and J by 6 bases.